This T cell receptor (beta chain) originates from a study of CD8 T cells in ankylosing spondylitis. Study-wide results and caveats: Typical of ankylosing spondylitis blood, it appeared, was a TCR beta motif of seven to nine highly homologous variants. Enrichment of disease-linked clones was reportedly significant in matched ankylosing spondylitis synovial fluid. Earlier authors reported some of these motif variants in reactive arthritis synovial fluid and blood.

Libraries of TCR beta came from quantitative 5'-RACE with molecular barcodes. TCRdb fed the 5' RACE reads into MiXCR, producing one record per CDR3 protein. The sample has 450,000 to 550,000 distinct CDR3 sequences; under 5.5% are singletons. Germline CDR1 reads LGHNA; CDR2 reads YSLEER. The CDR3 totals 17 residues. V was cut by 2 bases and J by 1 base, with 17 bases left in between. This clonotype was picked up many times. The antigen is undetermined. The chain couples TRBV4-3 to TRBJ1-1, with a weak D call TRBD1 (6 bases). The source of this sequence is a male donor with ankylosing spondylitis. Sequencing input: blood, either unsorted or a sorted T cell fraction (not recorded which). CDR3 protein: CASSQYRLTGRNTEAFF. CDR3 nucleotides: TGCGCCAGCAGCCAATATCGACTAACAGGGCGGAACACTGAAGCTTTCTTT.